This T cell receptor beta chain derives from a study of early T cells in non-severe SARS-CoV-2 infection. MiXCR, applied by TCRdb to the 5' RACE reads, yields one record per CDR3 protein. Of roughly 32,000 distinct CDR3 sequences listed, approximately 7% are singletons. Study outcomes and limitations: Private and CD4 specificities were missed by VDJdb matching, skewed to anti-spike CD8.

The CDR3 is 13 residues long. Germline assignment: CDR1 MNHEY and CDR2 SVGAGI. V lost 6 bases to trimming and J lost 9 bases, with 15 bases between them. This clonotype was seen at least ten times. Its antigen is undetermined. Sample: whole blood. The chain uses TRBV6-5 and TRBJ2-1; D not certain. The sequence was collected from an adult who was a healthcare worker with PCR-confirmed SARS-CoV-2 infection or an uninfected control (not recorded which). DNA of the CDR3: TGTGCCAGCAGCTCCGTAGGCGCGCGTGAGCAGTTCTTC. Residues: CASSSVGAREQFF.